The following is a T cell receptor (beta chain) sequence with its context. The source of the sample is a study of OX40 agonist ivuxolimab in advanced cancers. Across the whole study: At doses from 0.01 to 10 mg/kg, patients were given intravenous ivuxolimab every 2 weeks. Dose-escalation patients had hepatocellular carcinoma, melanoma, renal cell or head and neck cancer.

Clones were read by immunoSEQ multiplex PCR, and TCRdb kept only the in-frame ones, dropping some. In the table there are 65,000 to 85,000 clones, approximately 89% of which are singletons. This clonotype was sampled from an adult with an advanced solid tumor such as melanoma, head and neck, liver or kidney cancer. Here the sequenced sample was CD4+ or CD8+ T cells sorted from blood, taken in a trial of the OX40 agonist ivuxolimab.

The DNA for the CDR3 is TGTGCCAGCAGCGCCGGGGGGGAGAATCAGCCCCAGCATTTT. Translating it yields CASSAGGENQPQHF. The chain joins TRBV28 to TRBJ1-5, with a weak D call TRBD1 (5 bases). CDR1 is MDHEN, CDR2 SYDVKM, per germline. The CDR3 has 14 residues. V lost 6 bases, J lost 4 bases, and 13 bases lay in between.